The sequence of this T cell receptor beta chain was determined in a study of T cells in localized non-small cell lung cancer. The table came from immunoSEQ multiplex PCR; TCRdb's copy has only in-frame clones and leaves some out. The repertoire holds tens of thousands of clones, with about 89% as singletons. Regarding the study as a whole: Clonality peaked in uninvolved adjacent lung rather than tumor. A median approximately 53 of the top 100 tumor clones appeared in adjacent lung.

Comments on this clone: Its antigen is still unknown.

Specimen: peripheral blood, collected before any cancer treatment. The receptor was isolated from a man aged 35 to 69 with stage I lung adenocarcinoma.

CDR3 sequence: CARSGGSPGQETYEQYF. CDR3 DNA sequence: TGTGCCAGAAGCGGCGGGTCGCCCGGACAGGAAACCTACGAGCAGTACTTC. The chain is built from TRBV7-5 and TRBJ2-7; the D call TRBD1 from the table was never checked on the DNA. TRBV7-5 counts as a pseudogene. This CDR3 is 17 amino acids long.